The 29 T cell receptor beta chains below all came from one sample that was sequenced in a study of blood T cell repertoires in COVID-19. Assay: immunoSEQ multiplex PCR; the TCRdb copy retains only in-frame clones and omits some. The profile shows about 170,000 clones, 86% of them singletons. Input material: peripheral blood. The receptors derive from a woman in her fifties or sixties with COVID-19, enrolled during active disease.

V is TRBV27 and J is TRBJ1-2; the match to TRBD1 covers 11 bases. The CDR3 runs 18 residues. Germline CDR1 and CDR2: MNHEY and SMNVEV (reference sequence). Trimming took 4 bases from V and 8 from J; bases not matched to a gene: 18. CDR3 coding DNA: TGTGCCAGCAGTTCCAACCAGCGGGACAGGGGGTCATTGGAAGGCTACACCTTC. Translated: CASSSNQRDRGSLEGYTF.

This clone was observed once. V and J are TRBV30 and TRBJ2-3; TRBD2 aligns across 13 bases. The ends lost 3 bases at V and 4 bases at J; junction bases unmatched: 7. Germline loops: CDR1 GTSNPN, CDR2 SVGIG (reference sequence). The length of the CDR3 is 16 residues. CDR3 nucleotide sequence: TGTGCCTGGAGCGCAGGACTAGCGGGAGCCCCAGATACGCAGTATTTT. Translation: CAWSAGLAGAPDTQYF.

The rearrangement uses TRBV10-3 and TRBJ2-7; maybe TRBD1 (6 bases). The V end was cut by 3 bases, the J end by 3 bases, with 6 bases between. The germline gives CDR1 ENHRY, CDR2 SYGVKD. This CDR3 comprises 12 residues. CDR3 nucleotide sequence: TGTGCCATCAGTGAAGGGGGCTACGAGCAGTACTTC. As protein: CAISEGGYEQYF.

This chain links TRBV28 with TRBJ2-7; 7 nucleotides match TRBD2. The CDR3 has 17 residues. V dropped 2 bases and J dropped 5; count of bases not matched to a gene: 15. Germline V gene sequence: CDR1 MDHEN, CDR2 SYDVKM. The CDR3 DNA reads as TGTGCCAGCAGTTTAATAATAGGTGGGACTAACTTCCACGAGCAGTACTTC. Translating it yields CASSLIIGGTNFHEQYF. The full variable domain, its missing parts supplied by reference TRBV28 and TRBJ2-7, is DVKVTQSSRYLVKRTGEKVFLECVQDMDHENMFWYRQDPGLGLRLIYFSYDVKMKEKGDIPEGYSVSREKKERFSLILESASTNQTSMYLCASSLIIGGTNFHEQYFGPGTRLTVT.

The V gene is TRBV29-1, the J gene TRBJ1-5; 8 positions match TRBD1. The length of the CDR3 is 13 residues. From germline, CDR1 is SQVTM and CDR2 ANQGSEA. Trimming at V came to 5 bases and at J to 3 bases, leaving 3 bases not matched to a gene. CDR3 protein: CSVRQGFNQPQHF. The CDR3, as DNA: TGCAGCGTTAGACAGGGGTTCAATCAGCCCCAGCATTTT.

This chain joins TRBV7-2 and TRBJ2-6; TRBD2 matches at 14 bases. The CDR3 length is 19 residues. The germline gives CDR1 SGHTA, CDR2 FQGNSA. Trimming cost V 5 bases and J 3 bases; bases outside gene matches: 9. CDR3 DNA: TGTGCCAGCAGCACTAGGGGACTAGCGGGAGTGAGTGGGGCCAACGTCCTGACTTTC. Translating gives CASSTRGLAGVSGANVLTF.

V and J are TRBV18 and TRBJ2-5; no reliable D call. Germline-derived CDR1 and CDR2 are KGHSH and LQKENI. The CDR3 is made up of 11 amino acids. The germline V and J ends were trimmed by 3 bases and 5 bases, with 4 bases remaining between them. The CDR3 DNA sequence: TGTGCCAGCTCACCTTCTGAGACCCAGTACTTC. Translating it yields CASSPSETQYF.

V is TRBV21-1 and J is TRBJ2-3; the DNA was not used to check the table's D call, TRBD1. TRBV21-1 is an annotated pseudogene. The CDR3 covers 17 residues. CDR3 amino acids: CASSKCPWGQGVNTQYF. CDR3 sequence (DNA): TGTGCCAGCAGCAAATGCCCTTGGGGACAGGGGGTTAATACGCAGTATTTT.

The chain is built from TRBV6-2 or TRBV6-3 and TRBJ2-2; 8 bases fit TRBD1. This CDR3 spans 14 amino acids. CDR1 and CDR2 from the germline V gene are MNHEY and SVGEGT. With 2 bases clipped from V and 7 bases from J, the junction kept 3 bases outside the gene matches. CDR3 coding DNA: TGTGCCAGCAGTTACCCCACAGGGGGCGGGGAGCTGTTTTTT. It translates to CASSYPTGGGELFF.

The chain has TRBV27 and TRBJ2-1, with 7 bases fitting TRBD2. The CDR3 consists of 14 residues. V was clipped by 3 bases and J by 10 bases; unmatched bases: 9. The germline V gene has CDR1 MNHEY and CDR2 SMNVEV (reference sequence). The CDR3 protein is CASSLVAGVGEQFF. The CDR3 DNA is TGTGCCAGCAGTTTGGTTGCGGGAGTTGGCGAGCAGTTCTTC.

The CDR3 DNA follows: TGCGCCAGCAGCCAGCTCCGGGGGGGCACCTTGGCCACTGAAGCTTTCTTT. It codes for CASSQLRGGTLATEAFF. V is TRBV4-1 and J is TRBJ1-1; tentative D call: TRBD1 (6 bases). The CDR3 contains 17 residues. Germline V gene sequence: CDR1 MGHRA, CDR2 YSYEKL. Deletions cut 3 bases from V and 4 bases from J, with 21 bases between.

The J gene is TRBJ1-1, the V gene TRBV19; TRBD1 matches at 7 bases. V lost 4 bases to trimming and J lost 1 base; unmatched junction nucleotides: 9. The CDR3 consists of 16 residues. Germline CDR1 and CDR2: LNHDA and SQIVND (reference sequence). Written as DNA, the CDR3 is TGTGCCAGTAGTAGGGCTACAGGGGATGCGAACACTGAAGCTTTCTTT. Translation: CASSRATGDANTEAFF.

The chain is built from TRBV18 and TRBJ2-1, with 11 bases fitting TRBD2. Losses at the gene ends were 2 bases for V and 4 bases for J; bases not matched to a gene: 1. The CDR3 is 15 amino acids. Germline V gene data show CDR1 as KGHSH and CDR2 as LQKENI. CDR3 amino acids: CASSPRTSGYNEQFF. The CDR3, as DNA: TGTGCCAGCTCACCAAGGACTAGCGGGTACAATGAGCAGTTCTTC. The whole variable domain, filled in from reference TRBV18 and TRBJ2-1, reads NAGVMQNPRHLVRRRGQEARLRCSPMKGHSHVYWYRQLPEEGLKFMVYLQKENIIDESGMPKERFSAEFPKEGPSILRIQQVVRGDSAAYFCASSPRTSGYNEQFFGPGTRLTVL.

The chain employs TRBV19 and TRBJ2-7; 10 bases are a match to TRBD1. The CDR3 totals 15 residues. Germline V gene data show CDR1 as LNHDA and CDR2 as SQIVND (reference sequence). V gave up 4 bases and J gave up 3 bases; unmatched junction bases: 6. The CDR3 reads CASSKLGTGVYEQYF. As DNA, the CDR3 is TGTGCCAGTAGTAAGTTAGGGACAGGGGTCTACGAGCAGTACTTC.

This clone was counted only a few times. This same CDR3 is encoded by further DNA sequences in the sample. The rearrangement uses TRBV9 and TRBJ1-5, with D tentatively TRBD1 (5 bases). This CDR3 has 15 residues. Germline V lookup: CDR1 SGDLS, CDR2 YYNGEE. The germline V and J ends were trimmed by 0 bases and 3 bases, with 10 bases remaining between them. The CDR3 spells CASSVGGHNNQPQHF. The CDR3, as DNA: TGTGCCAGCAGCGTAGGCGGACATAACAATCAGCCCCAGCATTTT. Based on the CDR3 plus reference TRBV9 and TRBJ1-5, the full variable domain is DSGVTQTPKHLITATGQRVTLRCSPRSGDLSVYWYQQSLDQGLQFLIQYYNGEERAKGNILERFSAQQFPDLHSELNLSSLELGDSALYFCASSVGGHNNQPQHFGDGTRLSIL.

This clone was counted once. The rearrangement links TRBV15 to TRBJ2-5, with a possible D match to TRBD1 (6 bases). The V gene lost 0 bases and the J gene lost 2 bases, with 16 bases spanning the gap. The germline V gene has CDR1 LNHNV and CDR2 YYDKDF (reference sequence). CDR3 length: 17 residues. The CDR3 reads CATSRDMGAAWQETQYF. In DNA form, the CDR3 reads TGTGCCACCAGCAGAGATATGGGGGCGGCGTGGCAAGAGACCCAGTACTTC.

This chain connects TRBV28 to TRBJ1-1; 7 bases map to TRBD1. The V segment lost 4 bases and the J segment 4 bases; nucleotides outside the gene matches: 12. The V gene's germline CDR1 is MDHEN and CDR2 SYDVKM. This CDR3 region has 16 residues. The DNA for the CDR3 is TGTGCCAGCAGTTCTCCTCGCGACAGGGCGGGCACTGAAGCTTTCTTT. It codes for CASSSPRDRAGTEAFF.

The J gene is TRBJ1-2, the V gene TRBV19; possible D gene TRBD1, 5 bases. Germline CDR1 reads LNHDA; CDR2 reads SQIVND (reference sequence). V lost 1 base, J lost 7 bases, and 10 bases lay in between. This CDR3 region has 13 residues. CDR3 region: CASSIASGSGYTF. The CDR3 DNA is TGTGCCAGTAGTATAGCGTCAGGGTCTGGCTACACCTTC. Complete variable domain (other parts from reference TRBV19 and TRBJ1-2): DGGITQSPKYLFRKEGQNVTLSCEQNLNHDAMYWYRQDPGQGLRLIYYSQIVNDFQKGDIAEGYSVSREKKESFPLTVTSAQKNPTAFYLCASSIASGSGYTFGSGTRLTVV.

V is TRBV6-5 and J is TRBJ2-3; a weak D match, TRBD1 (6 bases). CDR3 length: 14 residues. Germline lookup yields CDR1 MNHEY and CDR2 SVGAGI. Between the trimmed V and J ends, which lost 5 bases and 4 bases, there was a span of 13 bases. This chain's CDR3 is CASSILGAADTQYF. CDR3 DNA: TGTGCCAGCAGTATTCTGGGGGCGGCAGATACGCAGTATTTT.

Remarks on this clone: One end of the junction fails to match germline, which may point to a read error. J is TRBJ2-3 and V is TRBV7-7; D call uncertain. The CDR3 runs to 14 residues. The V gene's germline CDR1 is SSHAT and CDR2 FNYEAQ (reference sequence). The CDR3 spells CASSAHLSTDTQYF. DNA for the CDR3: TGTGCTAGCAGCGCACATCTGAGCACAGATACGCAGTATTTT.

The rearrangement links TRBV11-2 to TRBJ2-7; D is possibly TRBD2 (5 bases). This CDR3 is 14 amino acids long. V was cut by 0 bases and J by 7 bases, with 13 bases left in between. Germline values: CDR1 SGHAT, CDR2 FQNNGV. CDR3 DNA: TGTGCCAGCAGCTTAGATCCAGTACCGGGAGAGCAGTACTTC. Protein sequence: CASSLDPVPGEQYF.

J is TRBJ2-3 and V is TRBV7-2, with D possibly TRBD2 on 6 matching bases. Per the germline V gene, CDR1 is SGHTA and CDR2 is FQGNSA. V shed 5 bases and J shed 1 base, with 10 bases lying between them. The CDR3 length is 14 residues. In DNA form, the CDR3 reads TGTGCCAGCAGCCCCAGGAGGGGCACAGATACGCAGTATTTT. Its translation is CASSPRRGTDTQYF.

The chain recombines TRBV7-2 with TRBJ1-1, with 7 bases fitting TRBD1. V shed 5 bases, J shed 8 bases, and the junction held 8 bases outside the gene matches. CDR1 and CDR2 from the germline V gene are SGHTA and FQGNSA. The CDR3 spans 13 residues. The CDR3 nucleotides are TGTGCCAGCAGCCTCAATAGACAGGGAGAAGCTTTCTTT. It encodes CASSLNRQGEAFF.

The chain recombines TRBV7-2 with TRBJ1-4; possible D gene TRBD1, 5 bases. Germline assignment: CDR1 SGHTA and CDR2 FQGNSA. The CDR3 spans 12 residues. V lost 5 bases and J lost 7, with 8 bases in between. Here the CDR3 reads CASSHDSEKLFF. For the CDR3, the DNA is TGTGCCAGCAGCCATGACAGTGAAAAACTGTTTTTT.

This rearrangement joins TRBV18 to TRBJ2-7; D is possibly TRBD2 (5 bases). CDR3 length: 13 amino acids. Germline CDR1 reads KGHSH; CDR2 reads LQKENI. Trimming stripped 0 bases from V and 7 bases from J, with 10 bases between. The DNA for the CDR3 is TGTGCCAGCTCACCACCGGTGCCGGGAGAGCAGTACTTC. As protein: CASSPPVPGEQYF.

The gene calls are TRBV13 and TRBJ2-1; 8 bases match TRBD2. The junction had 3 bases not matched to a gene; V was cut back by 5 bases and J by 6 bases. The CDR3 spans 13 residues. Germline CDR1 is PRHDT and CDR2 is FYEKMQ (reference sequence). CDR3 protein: CASSGTSGNEQFF. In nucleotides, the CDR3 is TGTGCCAGCAGCGGGACTAGTGGCAATGAGCAGTTCTTC.

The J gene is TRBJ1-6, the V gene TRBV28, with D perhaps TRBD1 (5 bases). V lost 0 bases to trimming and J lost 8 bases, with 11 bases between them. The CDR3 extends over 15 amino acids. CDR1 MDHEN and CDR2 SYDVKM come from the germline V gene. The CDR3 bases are TGTGCCAGCAGTTTATGGGTAGGGGTGGATTCACCCCTCCACTTT. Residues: CASSLWVGVDSPLHF.

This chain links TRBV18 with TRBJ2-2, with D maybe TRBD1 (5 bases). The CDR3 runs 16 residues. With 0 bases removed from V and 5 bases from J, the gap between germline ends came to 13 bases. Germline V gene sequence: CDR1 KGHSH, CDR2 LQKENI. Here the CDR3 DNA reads TGTGCCAGCTCACCACCGTACAGGATGCGGACCGGGGAGCTGTTTTTT. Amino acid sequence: CASSPPYRMRTGELFF.

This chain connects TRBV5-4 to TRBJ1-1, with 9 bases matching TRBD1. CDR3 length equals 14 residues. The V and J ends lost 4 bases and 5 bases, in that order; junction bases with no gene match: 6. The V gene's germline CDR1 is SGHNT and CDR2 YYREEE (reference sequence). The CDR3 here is CASSTEQGATEAFF. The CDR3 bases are TGTGCCAGCAGCACCGAACAGGGGGCAACTGAAGCTTTCTTT.